What follows is one TCR beta chain and its context. This sample is drawn from a study of OX40 agonist ivuxolimab in advanced cancers. The method was immunoSEQ multiplex PCR; TCRdb's version includes in-frame clones alone and lacks a portion of them. The sample has tens of thousands of clones, 65% to 90% seen once; the top ten hold roughly 19%. Germline values: CDR1 SGHTA, CDR2 FQGNSA. Trimming removed 3 bases from V and 4 bases from J, with 13 bases in between. CDR3 size: 15 residues. The clonotype originates from an adult with an advanced solid tumor such as melanoma, head and neck, liver or kidney cancer. The sample consisted of CD4+ or CD8+ T cells sorted from blood, taken in a trial of the OX40 agonist ivuxolimab. This chain uses TRBV7-2 with TRBJ1-3; D is unresolved. DNA for the CDR3: TGTGCCAGCAGCTTCGACCCCAGAGTGGGAAACACCATATATTTT. Amino acid sequence: CASSFDPRVGNTIYF.